One T cell receptor (beta chain) is described in this entry. This clonotype was found many times. This clone's antigen is unknown. Per-nucleotide qualities are absent, and no much larger clonotype sits a single base away. The data were obtained in a study of identical twins (dated by TCRdb to the mid-2010s). With regard to the full study: To test whether fetal clonotypes persist, the study used deep sequencing on TCR alpha and beta repertoires from monozygotic twins, unrelated adults of various ages, and cord blood. To rule out contamination, replicate twin experiments were performed at different times with different library preparation protocols.

Receptor amplification or capture employed 5' RACE. These reads were obtained on an Illumina HiSeq 2000. Template switching introduced a universal primer binding site; the final cDNA contained a unique molecular identifier, enabling accurate counting of TCR cDNA molecules. First-strand cDNA for TCR alpha and beta chains was synthesized from specific primers in the conserved constant-segment region. To control for contamination, every cDNA library carried two barcodes: a SMART-Mk sample barcode plus Illumina barcodes. TruSeq adapter sequences and Illumina sample barcodes were added in two successive PCR steps. The TCR alpha and beta cDNA libraries were sequenced on the Illumina HiSeq platform using custom primers. Per the authors' processing: Unique molecular identifiers were extracted from raw reads with MiGEC, and CDR3 positions were determined with MiXCR. Recombination models were inferred per individual with the repgenHMM and IGoR tools using an EM algorithm. Shared clonotype analysis was performed with the tcR package in R, normalizing sharing by the product of cloneset sizes. To study raw recombination free of thymic and clonal selection effects, out-of-frame nonproductive sequences were analyzed. In-frame beta chains were kept once TCRdb had trimmed the public reads at Q25 with fastp and called clones with MiXCR. Entries that share a CDR3 protein sequence are merged under the most common genes and DNA. The V and J calls here are based on TCRdb, not the publication. This sample lists approximately 700,000 distinct CDR3 sequences; over 5% were detected once. Roughly 1.8% of the sample comes from the top ten.

Only healthy Caucasian donors were included. The researchers also sequenced three unrelated adults who were not twins: a male aged 18 to 29, a male aged 50 to 59, and a female aged 50 to 59. Miltenyi CD45RO+ enrichment and human naive T-cell isolation kits were used to isolate memory (CD45RO+) and naive T cells from PBMC. Overall study results and their limits: Out-of-frame TCR alpha sequences shared between twins showed an excess of low generation-probability sequences compared with coincidental sharing between unrelated individuals. Out-of-frame TCR alpha sharing in monozygotic twins was systematically underestimated by recombination models, whereas sharing between unrelated individuals was in agreement with the recombination models. Conclusions relied on cross-sectional statistical analysis, since the same donors could not be followed over many years. Fewer insertions were carried by abundant cord blood beta clonotypes; a weaker similar trend was observed in young adult naive repertoires, while no such trend was observed in memory repertoires. A weaker excess of twin sharing was found in beta out-of-frame sequences because the signal-to-noise ratio was lowered by fewer shared sequences. Zero-insertion analyses could be partly confounded by invariant T cells such as MAIT and iNKT, though diverse VJ usage argued against such confounding for most clonotypes.

The sequence was obtained from a man aged 18-30 years in good health. Sequencing used naive T cells sorted from blood. The cell subset or site label of this sample denotes: cells isolated with a human naive T-cell isolation kit.

The DNA reads as follows: TGTGCCAGCAAGCCGGGACCGAGTAGAGATACGCAGTATTTT. Its protein product is CASKPGPSRDTQYF. This chain joins TRBV2 to TRBJ2-3; the D element might be TRBD1 or TRBD2, as each aligns at 5 bases. From a lookup of the germline V gene, CDR1 and CDR2 are SNHLY and FYNNEI. Including cysteine and phenylalanine, the CDR3 has 14 amino acids. The DNA shown is the 42-base CDR3, in frame from base 1. Trimming at the junction amounts to 7 bases on V and 5 bases on J, and the germline ends lie 16 bases apart.